The rows below give T cell receptor beta chains drawn from one sample of a study of control samples from healthy donors and cancer patients. Clones were sequenced by immunoSEQ multiplex PCR, and TCRdb holds only the in-frame ones, with some missing. The table has some 58,000 clones, around 87% seen once. Sequencing used PBMCs. The origin of the receptors is a woman aged 60-75 years with lung cancer. Both conserved end residues are part of each CDR3. The order of the fields is J gene, CDR3 length, D gene, V gene, clone size, CDR3 protein, CDR3 DNA. A D gene is named only where the DNA matches it firmly. Clone size, where shown, is once, few, many, or a class for clones that have expanded.

j_gene: TRBJ2-5
len: 13
d_gene: -
v_gene: TRBV24-1
abundance: -
CDR3aa: CATQGQPSGTQYF
CDR3nt: TGTGCCACCCAGGGACAACCTTCTGGGACCCAGTACTTC

j_gene: TRBJ2-2
len: 15
d_gene: TRBD1
v_gene: TRBV6-5
abundance: -
CDR3aa: CASSFINRGTGELFF
CDR3nt: TGTGCCAGCAGCTTTATTAACAGGGGAACCGGGGAGCTGTTTTTT

j_gene: TRBJ1-2
len: 12
d_gene: -
v_gene: TRBV30
abundance: -
CDR3aa: CAVQDRNYGYTF
CDR3nt: TGTGCCGTCCAAGACAGAAACTATGGCTACACCTTC

j_gene: TRBJ2-2
len: 11
d_gene: -
v_gene: TRBV7-9
abundance: -
CDR3aa: CASSFTGELFF
CDR3nt: TGTGCCAGCAGCTTTACCGGGGAGCTGTTTTTT

j_gene: TRBJ2-7
len: 15
d_gene: -
v_gene: TRBV14
abundance: -
CDR3aa: CASSQELGAAYEQYF
CDR3nt: TGTGCCAGCAGCCAAGAACTGGGGGCCGCCTACGAGCAGTACTTC

j_gene: TRBJ1-1
len: 14
d_gene: -
v_gene: TRBV7-9
abundance: few
CDR3aa: CASSRLSPNTEAFF
CDR3nt: TGTGCCAGCAGCCGGTTAAGCCCGAACACTGAAGCTTTCTTT

j_gene: TRBJ2-3
len: 13
d_gene: -
v_gene: TRBV19
abundance: -
CDR3aa: CASSISNTDTQYF
CDR3nt: TGTGCCAGTAGTATTTCCAACACAGATACGCAGTATTTT

j_gene: TRBJ1-1
len: 14
d_gene: -
v_gene: TRBV19
abundance: -
CDR3aa: CASRSPTRNTEAFF
CDR3nt: TGTGCCAGTAGGTCCCCAACTCGTAACACTGAAGCTTTCTTT

j_gene: TRBJ1-1
len: 12
d_gene: -
v_gene: TRBV28
abundance: -
CDR3aa: CASSLAYTEAFF
CDR3nt: TGTGCCAGCAGTTTAGCCTACACTGAAGCTTTCTTT

j_gene: TRBJ2-5
len: 16
d_gene: TRBD1
v_gene: TRBV5-5
abundance: once
CDR3aa: CASSPHGTGGKETQYF
CDR3nt: TGTGCCAGCAGCCCACACGGGACAGGGGGCAAAGAGACCCAGTACTTC

j_gene: TRBJ1-2
len: 14
d_gene: TRBD1
v_gene: TRBV14
abundance: few
CDR3aa: CASSQDRDRWPYTF
CDR3nt: TGTGCCAGCAGCCAAGATAGGGACAGGTGGCCGTACACCTTC

j_gene: TRBJ1-1
len: 14
d_gene: -
v_gene: TRBV5-1
abundance: once
CDR3aa: CASSFETANTEAFF
CDR3nt: TGCGCCAGCAGCTTTGAGACAGCGAACACTGAAGCTTTCTTT

j_gene: TRBJ2-5
len: 16
d_gene: TRBD1
v_gene: TRBV5-1
abundance: -
CDR3aa: CASSFGQQGPQETQYF
CDR3nt: TGCGCCAGCAGCTTCGGTCAACAGGGGCCCCAAGAGACCCAGTACTTC

j_gene: TRBJ2-2
len: 13
d_gene: -
v_gene: TRBV11-2
abundance: -
CDR3aa: CASSQQVAGELFF
CDR3nt: TGTGCCAGCAGTCAACAGGTTGCCGGGGAGCTGTTTTTT

j_gene: TRBJ2-7
len: 12
d_gene: -
v_gene: TRBV28
abundance: few
CDR3aa: CASSSRPGGEYF
CDR3nt: TGTGCCAGCAGTTCCCGCCCGGGCGGAGAGTACTTC

j_gene: TRBJ2-2
len: 16
d_gene: -
v_gene: TRBV19
abundance: -
CDR3aa: CASSIGNILNTGELFF
CDR3nt: TGTGCCAGTAGTATAGGGAACATTCTGAACACCGGGGAGCTGTTTTTT

j_gene: TRBJ1-2
len: 14
d_gene: -
v_gene: TRBV6-5
abundance: -
CDR3aa: CASKKAGSDYGYTF
CDR3nt: TGTGCCAGCAAGAAAGCAGGTTCGGACTATGGCTACACCTTC

j_gene: TRBJ2-1
len: 15
d_gene: TRBD1
v_gene: TRBV27
abundance: -
CDR3aa: CASSRPGQPYNEQFF
CDR3nt: TGTGCCAGCAGCCGGCCGGGACAGCCCTACAATGAGCAGTTCTTC

j_gene: TRBJ2-3
len: 17
d_gene: TRBD2
v_gene: TRBV5-1
abundance: once
CDR3aa: CASSSTHSGVSTDTQYF
CDR3nt: TGCGCCAGCAGCTCAACCCATAGCGGGGTTAGCACAGATACGCAGTATTTT

j_gene: TRBJ1-3
len: 16
d_gene: -
v_gene: TRBV5-3
abundance: once
CDR3aa: CARSLRVRVSGNTIYF
CDR3nt: TGTGCCAGAAGTTTAAGGGTTAGAGTCTCTGGAAACACCATATATTTT

j_gene: TRBJ2-7
len: 12
d_gene: -
v_gene: TRBV12-3/TRBV12-4
abundance: few
CDR3aa: CASSFREGRIDF
CDR3nt: TGTGCCAGCAGTTTTCGCGAGGGGAGGATTGACTTC

j_gene: TRBJ2-5
len: 16
d_gene: TRBD2
v_gene: TRBV5-6
abundance: once
CDR3aa: CASSSELAGVRETQYF
CDR3nt: TGTGCCAGCAGCTCCGAGCTAGCGGGAGTCCGAGAGACCCAGTACTTC

j_gene: TRBJ2-7
len: 14
d_gene: TRBD1
v_gene: TRBV10-3
abundance: -
CDR3aa: CAINRGQGFYEQYF
CDR3nt: TGTGCCATCAACCGCGGACAGGGGTTCTACGAGCAGTACTTC

j_gene: TRBJ1-3
len: 19
d_gene: -
v_gene: TRBV5-8
abundance: -
CDR3aa: CASSQEGSFGASSGNTIYF
CDR3nt: TGTGCCAGCAGCCAAGAAGGTTCTTTCGGGGCCAGCTCTGGAAACACCATATATTTT

j_gene: TRBJ1-3
len: 17
d_gene: -
v_gene: TRBV4-1
abundance: once
CDR3aa: CASSQDGQGPSGNTIYF
CDR3nt: TGCGCCAGCAGCCAAGATGGGCAGGGGCCCTCTGGAAACACCATATATTTT

j_gene: TRBJ1-6
len: 20
d_gene: -
v_gene: TRBV18
abundance: -
CDR3aa: CASSPLPADTLSSYNSPLHF
CDR3nt: TGTGCCAGCTCACCTTTACCCGCGGACACCTTGAGCTCCTATAATTCACCCCTCCACTTT

j_gene: TRBJ1-4
len: 15
d_gene: -
v_gene: TRBV24-1
abundance: -
CDR3aa: CATGERRGTNEKLFF
CDR3nt: TGTGCCACGGGGGAGAGGAGGGGAACTAATGAAAAACTGTTTTTT

j_gene: TRBJ1-6
len: 13
d_gene: -
v_gene: TRBV6-4
abundance: -
CDR3aa: CASSDSVHSALHF
CDR3nt: TGTGCCAGCAGTGACTCCGTTCATTCGGCCCTCCACTTT

j_gene: TRBJ2-1
len: 14
d_gene: TRBD1
v_gene: TRBV6-2/TRBV6-3
abundance: once
CDR3aa: CASSSTGINNEQFF
CDR3nt: TGTGCCAGCAGTTCGACAGGGATAAACAATGAGCAGTTCTTC

j_gene: TRBJ1-5
len: 14
d_gene: -
v_gene: TRBV27
abundance: -
CDR3aa: CASRDGTPLGPQHF
CDR3nt: TGTGCCAGCAGGGACGGGACGCCACTCGGGCCCCAGCATTTT

j_gene: TRBJ2-7
len: 13
d_gene: TRBD1
v_gene: TRBV30
abundance: -
CDR3aa: CAWSRGTGGEQYF
CDR3nt: TGTGCCTGGAGTAGGGGGACAGGGGGCGAGCAGTACTTC

j_gene: TRBJ2-5
len: 16
d_gene: -
v_gene: TRBV5-8
abundance: -
CDR3aa: CASSHGRRAAGETQYF
CDR3nt: TGTGCCAGCAGCCACGGCAGGAGAGCCGCGGGTGAGACCCAGTACTTC

j_gene: TRBJ1-1
len: 14
d_gene: TRBD1
v_gene: TRBV5-1
abundance: -
CDR3aa: CASSITGDHTEAFF
CDR3nt: TGCGCCAGCAGCATCACAGGGGATCACACTGAAGCTTTCTTT

j_gene: TRBJ1-5
len: 12
d_gene: -
v_gene: TRBV19
abundance: -
CDR3aa: CASSGINQPQHF
CDR3nt: TGTGCCAGTAGTGGTATTAATCAGCCCCAGCATTTT

j_gene: TRBJ1-6
len: 12
d_gene: -
v_gene: TRBV6-5
abundance: few
CDR3aa: CASRSYNSPLHF
CDR3nt: TGTGCCAGCAGGTCCTATAATTCACCCCTCCACTTT

j_gene: TRBJ1-2
len: 14
d_gene: -
v_gene: TRBV9
abundance: -
CDR3aa: CASSVDPDPRGYTF
CDR3nt: TGTGCCAGCAGCGTAGACCCCGATCCGCGGGGCTACACCTTC

j_gene: TRBJ1-6
len: 12
d_gene: -
v_gene: TRBV12-3/TRBV12-4
abundance: -
CDR3aa: CASSNTGPPLHF
CDR3nt: TGTGCCAGCAGCAACACAGGGCCGCCCCTCCACTTT

j_gene: TRBJ2-7
len: 14
d_gene: -
v_gene: TRBV4-1
abundance: -
CDR3aa: CASSSARIYYEQYF
CDR3nt: TGCGCCAGCAGCTCAGCACGGATTTATTACGAGCAGTACTTC

j_gene: TRBJ2-3
len: 12
d_gene: -
v_gene: TRBV6-5
abundance: -
CDR3aa: CASRDGRDTQYF
CDR3nt: TGTGCCAGCCGGGACGGGAGAGATACGCAGTATTTT

j_gene: TRBJ2-5
len: 18
d_gene: -
v_gene: TRBV23-1
abundance: -
CDR3aa: CASSQVRAGHCDPETQYF
CDR3nt: TGCGCCAGCAGTCAAGTTCGAGCCGGGCACTGCGATCCAGAGACCCAGTACTTC

j_gene: TRBJ1-1
len: 15
d_gene: TRBD1
v_gene: TRBV9
abundance: -
CDR3aa: CASSAMTGTNTEAFF
CDR3nt: TGTGCCAGCAGCGCGATGACAGGGACGAACACTGAAGCTTTCTTT

j_gene: TRBJ1-2
len: 13
d_gene: -
v_gene: TRBV7-8
abundance: -
CDR3aa: CASSSGFNYGYTF
CDR3nt: TGTGCCAGCAGCTCAGGTTTCAACTATGGCTACACCTTC

j_gene: TRBJ1-4
len: 15
d_gene: TRBD1
v_gene: TRBV5-1
abundance: -
CDR3aa: CASSFGQGVNEKLFF
CDR3nt: TGCGCCAGCAGCTTCGGCCAGGGGGTGAATGAAAAACTGTTTTTT

j_gene: TRBJ2-3
len: 16
d_gene: -
v_gene: TRBV7-9
abundance: -
CDR3aa: CASSLGGGGVTDTQYF
CDR3nt: TGTGCCAGCAGCTTAGGGGGAGGAGGGGTCACAGATACGCAGTATTTT

j_gene: TRBJ1-4
len: 14
d_gene: -
v_gene: TRBV5-4
abundance: -
CDR3aa: CASSLRAGNEKLFF
CDR3nt: TGTGCCAGCAGCTTGCGGGCCGGTAATGAAAAACTGTTTTTT

j_gene: TRBJ1-6
len: 16
d_gene: TRBD1
v_gene: TRBV18
abundance: -
CDR3aa: CASSPPTGGQNSPLHF
CDR3nt: TGTGCCAGCTCACCACCGACAGGGGGCCAAAATTCACCCCTCCACTTT

j_gene: TRBJ2-7
len: 16
d_gene: TRBD2
v_gene: TRBV11-2
abundance: few
CDR3aa: CASSLGGTSGILEQYF
CDR3nt: TGTGCCAGCAGCTTAGGCGGGACTAGCGGGATTCTCGAGCAGTACTTC